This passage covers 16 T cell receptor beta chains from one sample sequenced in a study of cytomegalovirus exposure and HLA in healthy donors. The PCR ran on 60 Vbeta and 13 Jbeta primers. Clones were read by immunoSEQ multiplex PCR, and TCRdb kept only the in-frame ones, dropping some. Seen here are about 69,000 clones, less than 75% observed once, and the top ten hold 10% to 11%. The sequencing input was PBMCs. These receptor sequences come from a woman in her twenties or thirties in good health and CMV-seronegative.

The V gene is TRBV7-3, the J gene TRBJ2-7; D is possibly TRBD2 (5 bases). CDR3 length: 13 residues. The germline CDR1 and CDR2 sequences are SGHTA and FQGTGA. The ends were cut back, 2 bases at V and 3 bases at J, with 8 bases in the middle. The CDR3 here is CASSLERDYEQYF. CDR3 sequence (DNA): TGTGCCAGCAGCTTAGAGAGGGACTACGAGCAGTACTTC.

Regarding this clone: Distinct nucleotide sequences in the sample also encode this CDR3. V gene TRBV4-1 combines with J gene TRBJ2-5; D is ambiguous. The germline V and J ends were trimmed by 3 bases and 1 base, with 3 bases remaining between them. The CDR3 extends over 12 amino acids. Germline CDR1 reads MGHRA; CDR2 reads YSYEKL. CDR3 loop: CASSHSQETQYF. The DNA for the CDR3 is TGCGCCAGCAGCCATAGCCAAGAGACCCAGTACTTC.

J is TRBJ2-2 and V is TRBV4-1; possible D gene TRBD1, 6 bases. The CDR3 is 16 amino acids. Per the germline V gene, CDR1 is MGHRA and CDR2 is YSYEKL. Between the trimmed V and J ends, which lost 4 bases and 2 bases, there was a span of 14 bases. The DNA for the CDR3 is TGCGCCAGCAGCCCCCTACCGGACAGTAACACCGGGGAGCTGTTTTTT. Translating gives CASSPLPDSNTGELFF.

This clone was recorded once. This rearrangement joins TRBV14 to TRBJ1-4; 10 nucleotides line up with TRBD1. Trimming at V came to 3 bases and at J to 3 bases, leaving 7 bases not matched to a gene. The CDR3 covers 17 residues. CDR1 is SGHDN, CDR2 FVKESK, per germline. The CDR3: CASSQGQGILPNEKLFF. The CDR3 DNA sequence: TGTGCCAGCAGCCAGGGACAGGGGATTTTACCTAATGAAAAACTGTTTTTT.

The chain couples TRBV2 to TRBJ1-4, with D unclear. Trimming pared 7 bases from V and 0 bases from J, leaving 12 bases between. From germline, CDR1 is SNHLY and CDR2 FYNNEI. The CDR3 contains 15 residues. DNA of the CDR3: TGTGCCAGCAACGAAAACGGAGCAACTAATGAAAAACTGTTTTTT. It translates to CASNENGATNEKLFF.

The CDR3 DNA reads TGTGCCAGCAGTTTATTGGTTGGTGCTAGGCCCCAGCATTTT. It translates to CASSLLVGARPQHF. The gene calls are TRBV28 and TRBJ1-5, with D hard to call. Germline CDR1 MDHEN, CDR2 SYDVKM. CDR3 length: 14 residues. V lost 1 base, J lost 9 bases, and 13 bases lay in between.

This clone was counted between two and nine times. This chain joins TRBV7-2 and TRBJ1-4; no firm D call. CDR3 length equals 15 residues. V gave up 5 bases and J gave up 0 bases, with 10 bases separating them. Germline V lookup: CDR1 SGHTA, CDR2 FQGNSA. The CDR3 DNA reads TGTGCCAGCAGCCCCTCAGTTGCAACTAATGAAAAACTGTTTTTT. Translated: CASSPSVATNEKLFF.

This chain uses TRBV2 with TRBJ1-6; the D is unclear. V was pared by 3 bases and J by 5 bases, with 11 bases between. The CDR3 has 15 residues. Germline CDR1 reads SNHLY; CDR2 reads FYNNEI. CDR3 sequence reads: CASSDPAHDNSPLHF. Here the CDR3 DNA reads TGTGCCAGCAGTGATCCCGCGCATGATAATTCACCCCTCCACTTT.

The CDR3: CSVSPATFYGYTF. The CDR3 DNA sequence: TGCAGCGTGTCCCCTGCTACTTTCTATGGCTACACCTTC. This chain uses TRBV29-1 with TRBJ1-2; no definite D call. The V end lost 6 bases, the J end lost 4 bases, and 15 bases lay between the germline ends. Germline V gives CDR1 SQVTM, CDR2 ANQGSEA. This CDR3 has 13 amino acids.

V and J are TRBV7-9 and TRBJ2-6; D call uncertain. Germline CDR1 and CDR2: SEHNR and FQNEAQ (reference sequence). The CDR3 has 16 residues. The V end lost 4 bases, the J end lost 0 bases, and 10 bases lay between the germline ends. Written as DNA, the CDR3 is TGTGCCAGCAGCTCGTATACGGGCTCTGGGGCCAACGTCCTGACTTTC. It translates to CASSSYTGSGANVLTF.

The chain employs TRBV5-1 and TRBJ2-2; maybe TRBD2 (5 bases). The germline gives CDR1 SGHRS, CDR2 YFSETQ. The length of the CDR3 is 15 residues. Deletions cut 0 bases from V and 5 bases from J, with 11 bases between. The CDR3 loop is CASSLGTSGTGELFF. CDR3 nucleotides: TGCGCCAGCAGCTTGGGGACTTCTGGGACCGGGGAGCTGTTTTTT. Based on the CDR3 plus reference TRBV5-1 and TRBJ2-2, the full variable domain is KAGVTQTPRYLIKTRGQQVTLSCSPISGHRSVSWYQQTPGQGLQFLFEYFSETQRNKGNFPGRFSGRQFSNSRSEMNVSTLELGDSALYLCASSLGTSGTGELFFGEGSRLTVL.

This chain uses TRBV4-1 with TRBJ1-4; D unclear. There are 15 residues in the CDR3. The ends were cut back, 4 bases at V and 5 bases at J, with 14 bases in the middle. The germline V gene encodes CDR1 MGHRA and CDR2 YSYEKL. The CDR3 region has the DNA TGCGCCAGCAGCCTTTACGCGATAGAGAATGAAAAACTGTTTTTT. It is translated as CASSLYAIENEKLFF.

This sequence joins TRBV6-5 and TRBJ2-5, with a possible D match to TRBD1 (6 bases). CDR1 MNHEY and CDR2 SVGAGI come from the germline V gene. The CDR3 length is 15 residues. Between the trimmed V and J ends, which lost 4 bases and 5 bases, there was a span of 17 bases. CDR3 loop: CASSSPGDPRETQYF. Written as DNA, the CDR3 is TGTGCCAGCAGTTCTCCAGGGGACCCGCGGGAGACCCAGTACTTC.

This CDR3 reads CASTEGTEAFF. Here the CDR3 DNA reads TGTGCCAGTACAGAGGGCACTGAAGCTTTCTTT. The genes are TRBV6-5 and TRBJ1-1, with unresolved D. Germline CDR1 is MNHEY and CDR2 is SVGAGI. Deletions cut 9 bases from V and 4 bases from J, with 9 bases between. The CDR3 contains 11 residues.

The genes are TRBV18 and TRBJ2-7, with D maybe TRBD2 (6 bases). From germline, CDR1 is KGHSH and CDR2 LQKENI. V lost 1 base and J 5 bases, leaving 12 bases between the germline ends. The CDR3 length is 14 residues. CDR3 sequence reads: CASSPLGGRDEQYF. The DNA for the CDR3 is TGTGCCAGCTCACCACTCGGGGGACGGGACGAGCAGTACTTC.

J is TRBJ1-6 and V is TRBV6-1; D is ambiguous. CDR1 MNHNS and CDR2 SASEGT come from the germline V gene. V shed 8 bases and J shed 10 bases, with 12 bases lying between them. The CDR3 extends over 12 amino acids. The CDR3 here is CASRDTASPLHF. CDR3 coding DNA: TGTGCCAGCCGAGACACGGCCTCACCCCTCCACTTT.